These 25 T cell receptor beta chains originate from one sample sequenced in a study of cytomegalovirus exposure and HLA in healthy donors. It was with 60 Vbeta and 13 Jbeta primers that the PCR ran. Profiling relied on immunoSEQ multiplex PCR, and the TCRdb table lists in-frame clones only, not all of them. This sample has around 85,000 clones, with about 80% found just once. The sample was PBMCs. The receptors shown here come from a man between 50 and 59 years old in good health and CMV-seropositive.

The chain recombines TRBV2 with TRBJ2-3, with 7 nucleotides matching TRBD1. The CDR3 has 15 amino acids. Germline trimming cut 6 bases from V and 6 bases from J; bases unmatched to any gene: 12. Germline CDR1 is SNHLY and CDR2 is FYNNEI. The DNA of the CDR3 is TGTGCCAGCAGAAAACAGGGGCTCGGAGAGGATACGCAGTATTTT. Its translation is CASRKQGLGEDTQYF. The entire variable domain, with the rest obtained from reference TRBV2 and TRBJ2-3, is as follows: EPEVTQTPSHQVTQMGQEVILRCVPISNHLYFYWYRQILGQKVEFLVSFYNNEISEKSEIFDDQFSVERPDGSNFTLKIRSTKLEDSAMYFCASRKQGLGEDTQYFGPGTRLTVL.

The sample holds one count of this clone. Different DNA sequences within this sample yield the same CDR3. V and J are TRBV29-1 and TRBJ2-1; 7 positions match TRBD2. Germline V gives CDR1 SQVTM, CDR2 ANQGSEA. After removal of 5 bases from V and 15 bases from J, the junction contained 19 bases not matched to a gene. The CDR3 has 14 residues. The CDR3 here is CSVPVTTSGKSLFF. The CDR3 nucleotides read TGCAGCGTTCCCGTGACTACAAGCGGGAAGAGTTTGTTCTTC.

A single count supports this clone. CDR3 region: CSVPVAKNIQYF. In DNA form, the CDR3 reads TGCAGCGTTCCCGTAGCCAAAAACATTCAGTACTTC. The gene calls are TRBV29-1 and TRBJ2-4; D remains ambiguous. This CDR3 has 12 amino acids. Germline V lookup: CDR1 SQVTM, CDR2 ANQGSEA. V shed 5 bases and J shed 0 bases, with 5 bases lying between them.

The V and J genes are TRBV7-5 and TRBJ2-7; the D segment call TRBD2 is taken from the table without a DNA check. TRBV7-5 is a listed pseudogene. The CDR3 covers 16 residues. The CDR3 spells CVRRRRIPGLPYEQYF. As DNA, the CDR3 is TGTGTCAGAAGGCGAAGGATCCCGGGACTTCCCTACGAGCAGTACTTC.

The chain links TRBV10-2 to TRBJ1-5, with D possibly matching TRBD1 (6 bases). Deletions cut 2 bases from V and 2 bases from J, with 7 bases between. Germline V CDR1 and CDR2: WSHSY, SAAADI. This CDR3 spans 14 amino acids. CDR3 DNA sequence: TGCGCCAGCAGTGAGGCAGGGGGCAATCAGCCCCAGCATTTT. This translates into CASSEAGGNQPQHF.

The rearrangement joins TRBV11-3 to TRBJ2-7, with TRBD2 identical over 8 bases. The V gene end was trimmed by 1 base and the J gene end by 3 bases; junction bases not matched to a gene: 5. The germline gives CDR1 SGHNT, CDR2 YENEEA. CDR3 length equals 15 residues. The DNA for the CDR3 is TGTGCCAGCAGCTTAGGGCAGCGGGAGCTCTACGAGCAGTACTTC. Protein sequence: CASSLGQRELYEQYF.

To note about this clone: One end of the junction varies from germline; a read error may be responsible. This sequence joins TRBV7-9 and TRBJ2-2; D remains unclear. The CDR3 has 15 amino acids. Germline V gene sequence: CDR1 SEHNR, CDR2 FQNEAQ (reference sequence). CDR3 DNA: TGTTCCAGCAGCCTCCAGGCATCCTACACCGGGGAGCTGTTTTTT. Translated, it gives CSSSLQASYTGELFF.

In this sample, this clone turned up a few times. The chain uses TRBV5-1 and TRBJ2-3; 7 nucleotides match TRBD2. From germline, CDR1 is SGHRS and CDR2 YFSETQ. Trimming at V came to 0 bases and at J to 4 bases, leaving 8 bases not matched to a gene. This CDR3 has 16 amino acids. Written as DNA, the CDR3 is TGCGCCAGCAGCTTGGAGGGGCGGGAGAGGTCAGATACGCAGTATTTT. It translates to CASSLEGRERSDTQYF.

This chain links TRBV6-6 with TRBJ1-5; D not resolved. Trimming cost V 0 bases and J 6 bases, with 6 bases left between them. This CDR3 spans 13 amino acids. CDR1 and CDR2 from the germline V gene are MNHNY and SVGAGI (reference sequence). CDR3 in amino acids: CASSYSASQPQHF. The CDR3 DNA reads TGTGCCAGCAGTTACTCGGCTAGTCAGCCCCAGCATTTT.

The V gene is TRBV6-1, the J gene TRBJ2-5, with 10 bases identical to TRBD2. CDR3 length: 16 amino acids. CDR1 and CDR2 from the germline V gene are MNHNS and SASEGT. V dropped 0 bases and J dropped 1; count of bases not matched to a gene: 2. The CDR3 region has the DNA TGTGCCAGCAGTGAAGCGCTAGCGGGAGCCCAAGAGACCCAGTACTTC. Translated, it gives CASSEALAGAQETQYF.

The chain recombines TRBV12-5 with TRBJ2-4, with 12 nucleotides matching TRBD2. Germline trimming cut 0 bases from V and 0 bases from J; bases unmatched to any gene: 6. The CDR3 covers 19 residues. Germline V gene sequence: CDR1 LGHNT, CDR2 FRNRAP. CDR3 region: CASGLVSTSGGLAKNIQYF. The CDR3 DNA reads TGTGCTAGTGGTTTGGTATCGACTAGCGGGGGACTAGCCAAAAACATTCAGTACTTC.

This rearrangement joins TRBV6-1 to TRBJ1-1; D is ambiguous. This CDR3 spans 14 amino acids. V was clipped by 8 bases and J by 1 base, with 14 bases between them. Germline loops: CDR1 MNHNS, CDR2 SASEGT. CDR3 DNA: TGTGCCAGCGGCGCTGCTACAGCGAACACTGAAGCTTTCTTT. This sequence encodes CASGAATANTEAFF.

The chain joins TRBV18 to TRBJ1-4; possibly TRBD1 for D (5 bases). Trimming stripped 7 bases from V and 7 bases from J, with 13 bases between. Germline CDR1 KGHSH, CDR2 LQKENI. This CDR3 is built from 13 residues. The CDR3 is CASLPTAGEKLFF. The CDR3 coding sequence is TGTGCCAGCTTACCGACAGCGGGTGAAAAACTGTTTTTT.

The chain is built from TRBV11-3 and TRBJ2-5; TRBD1 is a possible D gene (6 bases). The end of the DNA is better explained by TRBJ2-7, so the J call may be wrong. Germline assignment: CDR1 SGHNT and CDR2 YENEEA. This CDR3 has 15 amino acids. The CDR3 nucleotides are TGTGCCAGCAGCTTGGACAGTCGGGGCGGTTACGAGCAGTACTTC. Its translation is CASSLDSRGGYEQYF.

This rearrangement joins TRBV5-1 to TRBJ2-1; 7 positions agree with TRBD2. The CDR3 length is 15 residues. The V segment lost 3 bases and the J segment 8 bases; nucleotides outside the gene matches: 11. The germline V gene encodes CDR1 SGHRS and CDR2 YFSETQ. The CDR3 reads CASSSGLGARDEQFF. The CDR3 coding sequence is TGCGCCAGCAGCTCCGGACTAGGAGCAAGGGATGAGCAGTTCTTC.

The CDR3 reads CASSPVPNTEAFF. The CDR3, as DNA: TGTGCCAGCAGCCCAGTGCCAAACACTGAAGCTTTCTTT. The chain recombines TRBV6-1 with TRBJ1-1, with D uncertain. Germline assignment: CDR1 MNHNS and CDR2 SASEGT. The CDR3 covers 13 residues. Trimming shortened V by 6 bases and J by 2 bases, and 10 bases separated the two germline ends.

This clone was seen a few times. The chain recombines TRBV5-1 with TRBJ2-2; 13 bases line up with TRBD2. CDR1 is SGHRS and CDR2 is YFSETQ in the germline V gene. J lost 7 bases, V lost 5 bases, and 5 bases had no gene match. This CDR3 is built from 15 residues. The CDR3 sequence: CASSQGLAGFGELFF. The CDR3 region has the DNA TGCGCCAGCAGTCAGGGACTAGCGGGATTCGGGGAGCTGTTTTTT.

This rearrangement joins TRBV5-4 to TRBJ2-5, with TRBD2 matching 10 bases. The V and J ends lost 4 bases and 5 bases, in that order; junction bases with no gene match: 14. CDR1 and CDR2 from the germline V gene are SGHNT and YYREEE (reference sequence). This CDR3 has 17 amino acids. CDR3 sequence (DNA): TGTGCCAGCAGCCCGGTGGGGTTAGCGGGAGGTCGGGAGACCCAGTACTTC. Translated: CASSPVGLAGGRETQYF.

This clone was seen only once. The chain recombines TRBV10-1 with TRBJ2-1; TRBD1 matches at 8 bases. This CDR3 is built from 15 residues. V lost 4 bases, J lost 3 bases, and 5 bases stayed unmatched. Looked up from germline, CDR1 is WNHNN and CDR2 is SYGVQD (reference sequence). CDR3 in DNA: TGCGCCAGCAGTGTGACAGGGGCGAACTACAATGAGCAGTTCTTC. Protein: CASSVTGANYNEQFF.

The rearrangement uses TRBV19 and TRBJ1-1; D may be TRBD1 (6 bases). CDR3 length equals 14 residues. Germline V CDR1 and CDR2: LNHDA, SQIVND (reference sequence). With 9 bases removed from V and 2 bases from J, the gap between germline ends came to 16 bases. CDR3 amino acids: CASSWTDLNTEAFF. Here the CDR3 DNA reads TGTGCCAGCTCTTGGACAGATTTAAACACTGAAGCTTTCTTT.

The J gene is TRBJ1-1, the V gene TRBV5-1; D is undetermined. Trimming shortened V by 4 bases and J by 5 bases, and 12 bases separated the two germline ends. Germline CDR1 and CDR2: SGHRS and YFSETQ. CDR3 size: 13 residues. CDR3 protein: CASSAEQKTEAFF. The CDR3 nucleotides read TGCGCCAGCAGCGCAGAACAGAAGACTGAAGCTTTCTTT.

The rearrangement uses TRBV30 and TRBJ1-2; D unresolved. This CDR3 is 13 amino acids long. The V and J ends lost 4 bases and 4 bases respectively, with 13 bases between them. Germline CDR1 reads GTSNPN; CDR2 reads SVGIG (reference sequence). The CDR3, as DNA: TGTGCCTGGAAAGTCCCTGGCGGCTATGGCTACACCTTC. It is translated as CAWKVPGGYGYTF.

A word on this clone: At one boundary the junction diverges from the germline segment, which might be a read error. Other DNA sequences in the sample encode the same CDR3. The chain carries TRBV2 and TRBJ2-1, with a tentative D call TRBD2 (6 bases). The germline V gene has CDR1 SNHLY and CDR2 FYNNEI. This CDR3 comprises 13 residues. CDR3 loop: CASSAGTLNEQFF. The CDR3 coding sequence is TGCGCCAGCAGCGCCGGGACTCTCAATGAGCAGTTCTTC.

The gene calls are TRBV7-2 and TRBJ2-7, with TRBD2 as a possible D gene (6 bases). Trimming pared 3 bases from V and 5 bases from J, leaving 14 bases between. This CDR3 spans 14 amino acids. Germline V gene sequence: CDR1 SGHTA, CDR2 FQGNSA. CDR3 sequence: CASSFLGGPHEQYF. The CDR3 DNA sequence: TGTGCCAGCAGCTTCCTAGGAGGGCCCCACGAGCAGTACTTC.

The chain couples TRBV27 to TRBJ2-1; perhaps TRBD2 as D (7 bases). Deletions cut 8 bases from V and 3 bases from J, with 14 bases between. Germline V gene lookup returns CDR1 MNHEY and CDR2 SMNVEV (reference sequence). The CDR3 sequence is 14 residues long. The DNA for the CDR3 is TGTGCCAGCCGGCTAGGGGGGGTCTACAATGAGCAGTTCTTC. This sequence encodes CASRLGGVYNEQFF.